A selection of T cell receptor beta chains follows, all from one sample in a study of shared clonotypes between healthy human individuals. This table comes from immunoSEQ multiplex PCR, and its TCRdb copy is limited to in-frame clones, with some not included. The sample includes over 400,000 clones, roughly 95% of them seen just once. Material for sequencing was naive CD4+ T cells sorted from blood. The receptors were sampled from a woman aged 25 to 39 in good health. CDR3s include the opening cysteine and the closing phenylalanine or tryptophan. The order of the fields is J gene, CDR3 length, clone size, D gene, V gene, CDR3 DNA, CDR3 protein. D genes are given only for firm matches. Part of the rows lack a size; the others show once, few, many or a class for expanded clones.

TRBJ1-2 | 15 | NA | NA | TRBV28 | TGTGCCAGCAGTCCCGGGACAACATTTAACTATGGCTACACCTTC | CASSPGTTFNYGYTF
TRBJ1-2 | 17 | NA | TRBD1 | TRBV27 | TGTGCCAGCAGTTTATATGGGGAGCGACAGGGGGCAAATGGCTACACCTTC | CASSLYGERQGANGYTF
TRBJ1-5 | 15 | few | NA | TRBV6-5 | TGTGCCAGCAGTTTATCGGGGCTAAGCAATCAGCCCCAGCATTTT | CASSLSGLSNQPQHF
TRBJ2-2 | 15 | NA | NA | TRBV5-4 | TGTGCCAGCAGCTCCTCGCGGGGGAACACCGGGGAGCTGTTTTTT | CASSSSRGNTGELFF
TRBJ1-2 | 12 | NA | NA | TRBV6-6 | TGTGCCAGCAGCCCAAGCAGCTATGGCTACACCTTC | CASSPSSYGYTF
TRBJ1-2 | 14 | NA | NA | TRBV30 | TGTGCCTGGAGTCGCAACAGAAGGGTTTATGGCTACACCTTC | CAWSRNRRVYGYTF
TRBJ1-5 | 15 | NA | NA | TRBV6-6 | TGTGCCAGCACCCAACTGCCGGGGTTCGGTCAGCCCCAGCATTTT | CASTQLPGFGQPQHF
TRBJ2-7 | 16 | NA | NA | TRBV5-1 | TGCGCCAGCAGCTTGGCCCAGGATAGTGCCCTTTACGAGCAGTACTTC | CASSLAQDSALYEQYF
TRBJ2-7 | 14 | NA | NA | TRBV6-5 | TGTGCCAGCAGAGGGGGGGCCTGGGGCTACGAGCAGTACTTC | CASRGGAWGYEQYF
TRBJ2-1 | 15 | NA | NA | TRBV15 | TGTGCCACCAGCAGAGTTTTACAGGGCCAGCATGAGCAGTTCTTC | CATSRVLQGQHEQFF
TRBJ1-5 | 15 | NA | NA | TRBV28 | TGTGCCAGCAGTCCAGGGACCAACAGCAATCAGCCCCAGCATTTT | CASSPGTNSNQPQHF
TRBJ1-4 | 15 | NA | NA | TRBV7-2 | TGTGCCAGCAGCTTAGGGGGACGGATTAATGAAAAACTGTTTTTT | CASSLGGRINEKLFF
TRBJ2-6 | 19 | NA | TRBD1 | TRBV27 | TGTGCCAGCAGTTTCTTCATCCGGGACAGGGGGCCTGGGGCCAACGTCCTGACTTTC | CASSFFIRDRGPGANVLTF
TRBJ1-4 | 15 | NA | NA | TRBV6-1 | TGTGCCATCCAGAGACCAGGGGTGGGTAATGAAAAACTGTTTTTT | CAIQRPGVGNEKLFF
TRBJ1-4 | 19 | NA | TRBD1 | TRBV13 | TGTGCCAGCAGCCACCGTACTGGGGTGCCGGGGACAGGGGTTGGAAAACTGTTTTTT | CASSHRTGVPGTGVGKLFF
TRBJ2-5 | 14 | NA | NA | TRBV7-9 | TGTGCCAGCAGCTTATACAGGGAAAAAGAGACCCAGTACTTC | CASSLYREKETQYF
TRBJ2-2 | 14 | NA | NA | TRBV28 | TGTGCCAGCAGGACAGGACAAAACACCGGGGAGCTGTTTTTT | CASRTGQNTGELFF
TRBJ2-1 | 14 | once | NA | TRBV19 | TGTGCCAGTAGGGTGACTAGTGCCAACAATGAGCAGTTCTTC | CASRVTSANNEQFF
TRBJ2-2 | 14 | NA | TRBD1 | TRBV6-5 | TGTGCCAGCAGCGAAGACAGGGACACCGGGGAGCTGTTTTTT | CASSEDRDTGELFF
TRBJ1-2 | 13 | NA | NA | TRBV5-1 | TGCGCCAGCAGCCCCGACAGGTTCTATGGCTACACCTTC | CASSPDRFYGYTF
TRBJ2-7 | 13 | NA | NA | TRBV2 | TGTGCCAGCCTCGCACGGGAGAACTACGAGCAGTACTTC | CASLARENYEQYF
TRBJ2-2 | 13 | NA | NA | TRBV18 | TGTGCCAGCTCACCAATGGGGACCGGGGAGCTGTTTTTT | CASSPMGTGELFF
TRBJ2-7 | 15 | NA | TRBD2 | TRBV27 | TGTGCCAGCTCCCTTACTAGCGGCTACTTCTACGAGCAGTACTTC | CASSLTSGYFYEQYF
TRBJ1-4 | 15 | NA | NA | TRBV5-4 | TGTGCCAGCAGCTTGGGCCAGGCGGGTAATGAAAAACTGTTTTTT | CASSLGQAGNEKLFF
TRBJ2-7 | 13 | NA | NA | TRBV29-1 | TGCAGCGCAGAGGCGGGTCCCTCCTACGAGCAGTACTTC | CSAEAGPSYEQYF
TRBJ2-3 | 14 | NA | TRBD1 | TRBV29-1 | TGCAGCGTTGCCGGGACAGGAAGCACAGATACGCAGTATTTT | CSVAGTGSTDTQYF
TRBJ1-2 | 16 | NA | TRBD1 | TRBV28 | TGTGCCAGCAGACTCAGGGGGCCAAATCAGGACTATGGCTACACCTTC | CASRLRGPNQDYGYTF
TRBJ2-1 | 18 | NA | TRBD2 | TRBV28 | TGTGCCAGCAGCCCGACTAGCGGGAGAGGGGTGCTTTGGGATGAGCAGTTCTTC | CASSPTSGRGVLWDEQFF
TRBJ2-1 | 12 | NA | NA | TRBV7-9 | TGTGCCAGCAGCCCGCTAAGGGATGAGCAGTTCTTC | CASSPLRDEQFF
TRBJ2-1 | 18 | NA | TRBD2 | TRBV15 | TGTGCCACCAGCAGAGATCCACCGGGACTAGCCGTTAGCAATGAGCAGTTCTTC | CATSRDPPGLAVSNEQFF
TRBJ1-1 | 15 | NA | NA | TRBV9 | TGTGCCAGCAGCCCTAAGGAGGGGATACTGACTGAAGCTTTCTTT | CASSPKEGILTEAFF
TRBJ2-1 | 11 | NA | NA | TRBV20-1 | TGCAGTGCTATAAAGGCTAGTGAGCAGTTCTTC | CSAIKASEQFF
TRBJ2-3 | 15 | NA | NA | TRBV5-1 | TGCGCCAGCAGCTTGGACTACTCAGTCACAGATACGCAGTATTTT | CASSLDYSVTDTQYF
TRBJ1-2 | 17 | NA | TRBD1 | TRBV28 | TGTGCCAGCAGAAGCTCCACGTCGGGACAGGGGCTAAATGGCTACACCTTC | CASRSSTSGQGLNGYTF
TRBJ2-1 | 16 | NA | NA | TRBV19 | TGTGCCAGTAGCTTAGCCTGGGACTGGGACTACAATGAGCAGTTCTTC | CASSLAWDWDYNEQFF
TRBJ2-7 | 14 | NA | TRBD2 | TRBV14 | TGTGCCAGCAGCCAAGGGGCGGGGGGCTACGAGCAGTACTTC | CASSQGAGGYEQYF
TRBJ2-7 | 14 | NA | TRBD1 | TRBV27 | TGTGCCAGCAGGACCGGGACAGGGGTATACGAGCAGTACTTC | CASRTGTGVYEQYF
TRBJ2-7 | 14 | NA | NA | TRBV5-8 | TGTGCCAGCAGCCAGCCGACTGGTACCTACGAGCAGTACTTC | CASSQPTGTYEQYF
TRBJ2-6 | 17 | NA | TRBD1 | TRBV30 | TGTGCCTGGAGTGTGGGGACAGGGTTATCTGGGGCCAACGTCCTGACTTTC | CAWSVGTGLSGANVLTF
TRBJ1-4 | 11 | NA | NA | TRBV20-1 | TGCAGTGCTATATTGGGAGAAAAACTGTTTTTT | CSAILGEKLFF
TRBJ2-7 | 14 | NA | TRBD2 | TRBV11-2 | TGTGCCAGCAGCCTTACTAGCGACTCCTACGAGCAGTACTTC | CASSLTSDSYEQYF
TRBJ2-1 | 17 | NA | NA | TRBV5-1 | TGCGCCAGCAGCATTGGGAGCTACCGAGACGCCTACAATGAGCAGTTCTTC | CASSIGSYRDAYNEQFF
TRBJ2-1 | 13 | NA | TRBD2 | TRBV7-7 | TGTGCCAGCAGCTTAGAAGGGACTACTGAGCAGTTCTTC | CASSLEGTTEQFF
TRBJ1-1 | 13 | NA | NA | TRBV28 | TGTGCCAGCAGTTTCCCGTTGAACACTGAAGCTTTCTTT | CASSFPLNTEAFF
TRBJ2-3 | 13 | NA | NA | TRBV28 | TGTGCCAGCGACAGGTCTAGCACAGATACGCAGTATTTT | CASDRSSTDTQYF
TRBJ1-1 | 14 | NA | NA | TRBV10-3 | TGTGCCATCAGTGAAGTCGGGGGGTTCTTAGAAGCTTTCTTT | CAISEVGGFLEAFF
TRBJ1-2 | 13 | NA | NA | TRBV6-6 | TGTGCCAGCAGTTATTCCAGGAACTATGGCTACACCTTC | CASSYSRNYGYTF
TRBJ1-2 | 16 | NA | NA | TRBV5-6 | TGTGCCAGCAGCTTGTTGGCGGCCAGGCGGCTTTATGGCTACACCTTC | CASSLLAARRLYGYTF
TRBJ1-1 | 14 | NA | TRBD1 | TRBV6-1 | TGTGCCACAAGGACAGGGAATGAGGACACTGAAGCTTTCTTT | CATRTGNEDTEAFF
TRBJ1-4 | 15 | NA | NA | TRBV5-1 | TGCGCCAGCAGCTTGGTGGGGGTTACTAATGAAAAACTGTTTTTT | CASSLVGVTNEKLFF
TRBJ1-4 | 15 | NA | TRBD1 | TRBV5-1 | TGCGCCAGCAGCTCGACAGGGGGCGTTAATGAAAAACTGTTTTTT | CASSSTGGVNEKLFF
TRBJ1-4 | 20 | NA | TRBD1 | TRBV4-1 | TGCGCCAGCAGCCAAGAAATCCCTGGGACAGGGAAAAGGACTAATGAAAAACTGTTTTTT | CASSQEIPGTGKRTNEKLFF
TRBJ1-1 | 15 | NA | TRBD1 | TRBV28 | TGTGCCAGCAGCAAAGGACAGGTGGAGAACACTGAAGCTTTCTTT | CASSKGQVENTEAFF
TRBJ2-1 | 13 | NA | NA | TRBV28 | TGTGCCAGCAGAACTCAGGGATACAATGAGCAGTTCTTC | CASRTQGYNEQFF
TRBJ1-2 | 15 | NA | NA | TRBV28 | TGTGCCAGCAGTTTTACCGCAGGGGCCGGCTATGGCTACACCTTC | CASSFTAGAGYGYTF
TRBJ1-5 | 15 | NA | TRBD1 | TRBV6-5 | TGTGCCAGCAGACCCGCCAGGGGGAGATATCAGCCCCAGCATTTT | CASRPARGRYQPQHF
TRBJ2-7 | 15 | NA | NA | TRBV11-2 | TGTGCCAGCAGCTTAGCCCCCCGGGGACGGTTCGAGCAGTACTTC | CASSLAPRGRFEQYF
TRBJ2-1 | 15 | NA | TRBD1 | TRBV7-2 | TGTGCCAGCAGACAACCGGGACAGGGGTCGGTTGAGCAGTTCTTC | CASRQPGQGSVEQFF